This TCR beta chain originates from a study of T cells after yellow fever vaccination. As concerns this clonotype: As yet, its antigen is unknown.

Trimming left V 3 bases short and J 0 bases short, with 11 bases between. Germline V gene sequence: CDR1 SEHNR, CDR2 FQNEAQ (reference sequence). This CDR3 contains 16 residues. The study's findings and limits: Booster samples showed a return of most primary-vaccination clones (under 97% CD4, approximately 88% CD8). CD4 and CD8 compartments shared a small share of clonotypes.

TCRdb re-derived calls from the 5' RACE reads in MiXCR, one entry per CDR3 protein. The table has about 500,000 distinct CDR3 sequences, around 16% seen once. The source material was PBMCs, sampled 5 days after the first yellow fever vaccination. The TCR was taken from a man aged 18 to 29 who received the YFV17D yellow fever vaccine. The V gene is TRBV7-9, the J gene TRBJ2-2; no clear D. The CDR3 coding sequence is TGTGCCAGCAGCTTCTTTCCTGAGGCGAACACCGGGGAGCTGTTTTTT. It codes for CASSFFPEANTGELFF.